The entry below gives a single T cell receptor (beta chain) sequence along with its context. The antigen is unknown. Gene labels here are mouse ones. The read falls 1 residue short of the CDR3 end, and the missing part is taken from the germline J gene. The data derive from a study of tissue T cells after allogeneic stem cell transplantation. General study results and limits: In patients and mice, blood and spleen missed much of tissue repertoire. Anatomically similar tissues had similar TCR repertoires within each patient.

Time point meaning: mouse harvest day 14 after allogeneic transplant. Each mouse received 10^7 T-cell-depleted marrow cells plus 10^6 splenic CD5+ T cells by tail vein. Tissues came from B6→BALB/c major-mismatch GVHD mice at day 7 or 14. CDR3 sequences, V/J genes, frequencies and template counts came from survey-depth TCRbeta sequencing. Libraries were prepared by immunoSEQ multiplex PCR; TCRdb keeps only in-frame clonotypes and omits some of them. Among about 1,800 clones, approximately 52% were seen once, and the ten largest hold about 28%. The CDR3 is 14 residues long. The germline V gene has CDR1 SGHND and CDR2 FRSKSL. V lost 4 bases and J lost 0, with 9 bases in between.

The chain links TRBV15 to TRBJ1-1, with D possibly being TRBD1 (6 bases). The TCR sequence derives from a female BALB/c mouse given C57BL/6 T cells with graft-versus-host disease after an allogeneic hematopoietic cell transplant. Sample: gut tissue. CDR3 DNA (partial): TGTGCCAGCAGTTCCAGGGGAGAGAACACAGAAGTCTTC. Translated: CASSSRGENTEVF. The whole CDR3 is CASSSRGENTEVFF.